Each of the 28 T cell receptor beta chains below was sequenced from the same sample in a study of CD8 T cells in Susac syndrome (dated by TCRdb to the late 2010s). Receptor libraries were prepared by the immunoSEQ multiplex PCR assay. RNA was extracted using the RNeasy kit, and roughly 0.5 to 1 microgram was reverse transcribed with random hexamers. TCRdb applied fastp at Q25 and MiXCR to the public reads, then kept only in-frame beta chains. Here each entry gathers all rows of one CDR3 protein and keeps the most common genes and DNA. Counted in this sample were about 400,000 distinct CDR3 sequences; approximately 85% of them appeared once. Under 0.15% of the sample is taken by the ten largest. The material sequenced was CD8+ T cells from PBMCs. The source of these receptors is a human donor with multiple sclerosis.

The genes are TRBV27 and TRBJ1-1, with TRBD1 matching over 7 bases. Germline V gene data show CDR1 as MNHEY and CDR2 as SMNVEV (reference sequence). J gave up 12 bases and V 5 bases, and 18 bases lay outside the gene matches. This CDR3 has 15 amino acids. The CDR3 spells CASSPLLGGGAYTFF. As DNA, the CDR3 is TGTGCCAGCAGTCCACTCCTTGGAGGGGGCGCGTATACTTTCTTT.

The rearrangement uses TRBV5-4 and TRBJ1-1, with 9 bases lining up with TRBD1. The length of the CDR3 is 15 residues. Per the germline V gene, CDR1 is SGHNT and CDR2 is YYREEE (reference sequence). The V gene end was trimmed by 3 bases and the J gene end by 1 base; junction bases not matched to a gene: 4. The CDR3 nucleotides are TGTGCCAGCAGCTCAATACAGGGGGCGAACACTGAAGCTTTCTTT. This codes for CASSSIQGANTEAFF.

The CDR3 bases are TGCAGTGCTAGAGGCCGACTAGCGGGAGGGTTCACAGATACGCAGTATTTT. This sequence encodes CSARGRLAGGFTDTQYF. The chain is built from TRBV20-1 and TRBJ2-3; 14 bases line up with TRBD2. From germline, CDR1 is DFQATT and CDR2 SNEGSKA (reference sequence). This CDR3 comprises 17 residues. J lost 2 bases, V lost 1 base, and 5 bases had no gene match.

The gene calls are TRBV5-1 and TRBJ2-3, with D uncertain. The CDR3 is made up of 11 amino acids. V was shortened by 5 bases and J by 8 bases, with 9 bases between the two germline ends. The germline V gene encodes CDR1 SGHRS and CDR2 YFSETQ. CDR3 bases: TGCGCCAGCAGACACTCCCTTACGCAGTATTTT. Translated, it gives CASRHSLTQYF. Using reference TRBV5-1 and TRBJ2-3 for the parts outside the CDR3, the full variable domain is KAGVTQTPRYLIKTRGQQVTLSCSPISGHRSVSWYQQTPGQGLQFLFEYFSETQRNKGNFPGRFSGRQFSNSRSEMNVSTLELGDSALYLCASRHSLTQYFGPGTRLTVL.

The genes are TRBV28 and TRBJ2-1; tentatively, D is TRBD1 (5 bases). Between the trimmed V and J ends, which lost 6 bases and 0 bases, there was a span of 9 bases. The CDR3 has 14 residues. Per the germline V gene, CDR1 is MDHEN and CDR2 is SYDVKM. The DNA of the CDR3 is TGTGCCAGCAGAGACAGCTCCTCCTACAATGAGCAGTTCTTC. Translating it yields CASRDSSSYNEQFF.

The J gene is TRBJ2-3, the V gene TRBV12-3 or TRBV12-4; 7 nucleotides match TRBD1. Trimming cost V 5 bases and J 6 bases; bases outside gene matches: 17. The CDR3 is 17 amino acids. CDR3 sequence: CASSLETGPLFIDTQYF. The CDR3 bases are TGTGCCAGCAGTCTCGAGACAGGGCCCCTTTTTATTGATACGCAGTATTTT.

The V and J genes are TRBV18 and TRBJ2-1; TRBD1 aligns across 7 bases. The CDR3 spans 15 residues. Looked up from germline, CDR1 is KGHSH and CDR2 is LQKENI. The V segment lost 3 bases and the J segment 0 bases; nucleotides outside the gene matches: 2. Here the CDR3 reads CASSPGDSSYNEQFF. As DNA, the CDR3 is TGTGCCAGCTCACCGGGGGACAGCTCCTACAATGAGCAGTTCTTC.

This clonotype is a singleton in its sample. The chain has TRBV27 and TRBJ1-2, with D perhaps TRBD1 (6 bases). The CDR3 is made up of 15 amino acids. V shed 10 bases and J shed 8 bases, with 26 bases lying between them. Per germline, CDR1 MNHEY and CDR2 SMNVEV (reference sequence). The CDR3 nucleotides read TGTGCCACCATTTCCACCGGGACACTCAAGTGGGGCTACACCTTC. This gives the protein CATISTGTLKWGYTF.

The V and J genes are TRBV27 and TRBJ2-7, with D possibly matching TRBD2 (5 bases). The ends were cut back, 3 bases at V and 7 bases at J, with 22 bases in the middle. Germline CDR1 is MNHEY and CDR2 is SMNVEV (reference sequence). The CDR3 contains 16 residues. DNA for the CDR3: TGTGCCAGCAGTTTGGCCTCTAGCACTCATACGAATGAGCAGTACTTC. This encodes CASSLASSTHTNEQYF.

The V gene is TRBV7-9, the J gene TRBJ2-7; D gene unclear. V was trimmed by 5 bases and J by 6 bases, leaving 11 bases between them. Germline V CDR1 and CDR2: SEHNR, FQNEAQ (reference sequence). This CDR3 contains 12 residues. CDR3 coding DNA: TGTGCCAGCAGCCCAGTGGCGGCCGAGCAGTACTTC. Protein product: CASSPVAAEQYF.

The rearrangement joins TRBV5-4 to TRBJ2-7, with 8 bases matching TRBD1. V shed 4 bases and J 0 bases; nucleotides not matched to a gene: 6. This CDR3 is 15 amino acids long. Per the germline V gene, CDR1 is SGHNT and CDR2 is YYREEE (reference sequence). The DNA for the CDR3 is TGTGCCAGCAGCGGCCGGGACAGGAGCTCCTACGAGCAGTACTTC. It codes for CASSGRDRSSYEQYF. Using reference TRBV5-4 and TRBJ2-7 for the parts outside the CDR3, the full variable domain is ETGVTQSPTHLIKTRGQQVTLRCSSQSGHNTVSWYQQALGQGPQFIFQYYREEENGRGNFPPRFSGLQFPNYSSELNVNALELDDSALYLCASSGRDRSSYEQYFGPGTRLTVT.

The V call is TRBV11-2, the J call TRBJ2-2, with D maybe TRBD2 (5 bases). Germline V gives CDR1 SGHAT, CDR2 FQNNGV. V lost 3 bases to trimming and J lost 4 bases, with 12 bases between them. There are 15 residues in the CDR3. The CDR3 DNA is TGTGCCAGCAGCTTGGCAGCGGACCCCACCGGGGAGCTGTTTTTT. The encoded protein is CASSLAADPTGELFF.

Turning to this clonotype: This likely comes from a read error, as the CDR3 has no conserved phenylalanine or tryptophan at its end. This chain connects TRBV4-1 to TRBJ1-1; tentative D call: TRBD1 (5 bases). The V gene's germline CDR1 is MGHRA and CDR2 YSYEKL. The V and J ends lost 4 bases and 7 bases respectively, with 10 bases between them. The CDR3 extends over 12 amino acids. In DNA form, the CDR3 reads TGCGCCAGCAGCCGGGACGAGCGTGAAGCTTTCCTT. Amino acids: CASSRDEREAFL.

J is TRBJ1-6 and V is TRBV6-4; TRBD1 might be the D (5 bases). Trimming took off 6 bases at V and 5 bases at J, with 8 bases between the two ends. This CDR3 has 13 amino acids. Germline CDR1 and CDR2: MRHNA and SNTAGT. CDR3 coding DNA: TGTGCCAGCAGGGGGACTCATAATTCACCCCTCCACTTT. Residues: CASRGTHNSPLHF.

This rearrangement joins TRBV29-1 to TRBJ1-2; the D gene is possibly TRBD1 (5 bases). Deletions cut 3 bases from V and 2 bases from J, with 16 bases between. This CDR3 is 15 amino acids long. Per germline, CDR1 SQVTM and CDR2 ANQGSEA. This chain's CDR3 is CSVDSPRDHNYGYTF. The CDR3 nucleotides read TGCAGCGTTGACAGCCCCAGGGACCACAACTATGGCTACACCTTC.

CDR3: CASSLGGGGMPEAFF. In DNA, the CDR3 is TGTGCCAGCAGCTTAGGTGGGGGAGGCATGCCTGAAGCTTTCTTT. V usage is TRBV7-6 and J usage is TRBJ1-1, with TRBD1 as a possible D gene (5 bases). V was clipped by 1 base and J by 6 bases, with 15 bases between them. Germline CDR1 is SGHVS and CDR2 is FNYEAQ. The CDR3 is 15 amino acids.

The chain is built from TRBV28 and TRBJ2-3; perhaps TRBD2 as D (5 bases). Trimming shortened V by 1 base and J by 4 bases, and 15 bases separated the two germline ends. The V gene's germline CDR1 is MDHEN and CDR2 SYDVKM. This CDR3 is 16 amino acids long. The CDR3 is CASSLSHGVLSDTQYF. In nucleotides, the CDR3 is TGTGCCAGCAGTTTATCTCACGGGGTTCTTTCAGATACGCAGTATTTT.

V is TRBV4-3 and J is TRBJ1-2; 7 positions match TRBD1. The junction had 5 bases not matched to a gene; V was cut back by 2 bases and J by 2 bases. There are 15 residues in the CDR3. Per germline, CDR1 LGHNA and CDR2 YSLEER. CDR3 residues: CASSQPQGINYGYTF. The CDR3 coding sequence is TGCGCCAGCAGCCAACCACAGGGGATAAACTATGGCTACACCTTC.

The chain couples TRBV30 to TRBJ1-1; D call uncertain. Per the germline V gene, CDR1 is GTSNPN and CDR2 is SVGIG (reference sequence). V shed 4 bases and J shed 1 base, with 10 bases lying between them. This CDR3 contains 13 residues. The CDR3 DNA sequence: TGTGCCTGGACTCACGGAGGGAACACTGAAGCTTTCTTT. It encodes CAWTHGGNTEAFF. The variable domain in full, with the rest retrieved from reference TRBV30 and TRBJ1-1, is SQTIHQWPATLVQPVGSPLSLECTVEGTSNPNLYWYRQAAGRGLQLLFYSVGIGQISSEVPQNLSASRPQDRQFILSSKKLLLSDSGFYLCAWTHGGNTEAFFGQGTRLTVV.

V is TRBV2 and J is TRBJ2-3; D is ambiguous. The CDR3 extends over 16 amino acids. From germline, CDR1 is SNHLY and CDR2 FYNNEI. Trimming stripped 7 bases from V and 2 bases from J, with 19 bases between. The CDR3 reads CASTLGFPPYTDTQYF. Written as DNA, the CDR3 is TGTGCCAGCACTCTGGGGTTTCCACCCTACACAGATACGCAGTATTTT.

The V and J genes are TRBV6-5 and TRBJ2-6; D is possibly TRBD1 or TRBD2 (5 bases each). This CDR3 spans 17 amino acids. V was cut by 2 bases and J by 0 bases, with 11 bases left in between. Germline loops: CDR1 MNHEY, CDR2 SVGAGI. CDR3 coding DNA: TGTGCCAGCAGTTACGGGACGGAACCCTCTGGGGCCAACGTCCTGACTTTC. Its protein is CASSYGTEPSGANVLTF.

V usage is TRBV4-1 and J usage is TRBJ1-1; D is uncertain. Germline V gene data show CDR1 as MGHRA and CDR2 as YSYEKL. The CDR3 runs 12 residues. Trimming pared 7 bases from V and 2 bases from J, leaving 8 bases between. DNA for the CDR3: TGCGCCAGCAATCCGGGCAACACTGAAGCTTTCTTT. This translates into CASNPGNTEAFF.

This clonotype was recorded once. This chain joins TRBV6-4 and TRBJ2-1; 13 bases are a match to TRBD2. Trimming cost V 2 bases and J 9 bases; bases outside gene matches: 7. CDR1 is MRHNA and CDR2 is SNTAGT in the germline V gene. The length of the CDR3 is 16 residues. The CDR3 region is CASSDPLAGGPGEQFF. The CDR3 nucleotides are TGTGCCAGCAGTGACCCACTAGCGGGAGGGCCCGGTGAGCAGTTCTTC.

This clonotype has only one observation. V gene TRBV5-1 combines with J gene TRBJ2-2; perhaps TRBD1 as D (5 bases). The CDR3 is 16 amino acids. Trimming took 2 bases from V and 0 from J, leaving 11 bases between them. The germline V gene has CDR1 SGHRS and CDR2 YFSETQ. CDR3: CASSFLDSANTGELFF. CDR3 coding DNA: TGCGCCAGCAGCTTTCTTGACAGCGCGAACACCGGGGAGCTGTTTTTT.

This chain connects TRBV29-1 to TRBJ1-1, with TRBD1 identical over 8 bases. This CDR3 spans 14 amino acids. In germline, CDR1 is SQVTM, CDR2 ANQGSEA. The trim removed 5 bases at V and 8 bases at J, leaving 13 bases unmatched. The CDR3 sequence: CSVTALRTGQEAFF. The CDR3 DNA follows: TGCAGCGTTACAGCCCTCCGGACAGGGCAAGAAGCTTTCTTT.

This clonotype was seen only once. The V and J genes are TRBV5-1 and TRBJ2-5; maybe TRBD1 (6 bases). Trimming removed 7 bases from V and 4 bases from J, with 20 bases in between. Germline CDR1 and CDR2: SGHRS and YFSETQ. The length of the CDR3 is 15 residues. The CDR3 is CASLGPTLGGETQYF. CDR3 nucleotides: TGCGCCAGCCTCGGGCCTACCTTAGGGGGAGAGACCCAGTACTTC. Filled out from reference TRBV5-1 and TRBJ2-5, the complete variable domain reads KAGVTQTPRYLIKTRGQQVTLSCSPISGHRSVSWYQQTPGQGLQFLFEYFSETQRNKGNFPGRFSGRQFSNSRSEMNVSTLELGDSALYLCASLGPTLGGETQYFGPGTRLLVL.

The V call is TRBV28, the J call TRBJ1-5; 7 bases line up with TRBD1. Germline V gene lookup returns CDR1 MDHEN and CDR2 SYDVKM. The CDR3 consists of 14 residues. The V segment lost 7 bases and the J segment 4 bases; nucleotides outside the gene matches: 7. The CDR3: CASKLEGANQPQHF. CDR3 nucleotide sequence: TGTGCCAGCAAATTAGAGGGGGCGAATCAGCCCCAGCATTTT.

Here the CDR3 reads CASSPPGQGPREQYF. The DNA for the CDR3 is TGTGCCAGTAGCCCACCGGGACAGGGCCCGCGCGAGCAGTACTTC. This chain uses TRBV19 with TRBJ2-7; 9 positions agree with TRBD1. Trimming at V came to 6 bases and at J to 6 bases, leaving 12 bases not matched to a gene. CDR3 size: 15 residues. Germline CDR1 LNHDA, CDR2 SQIVND (reference sequence).